Listed below are T cell receptor beta chains from one sample, sequenced in a study of cytomegalovirus exposure and HLA in healthy donors. TCRdb's table, derived via immunoSEQ multiplex PCR, lists solely in-frame clones and lacks some. Of about 130,000 clones in the sample, more than 95% are singletons; the top ten hold about 1.8%. The sequenced sample was PBMCs. Source of these receptors: a man younger than 35 in good health and CMV-seronegative. Each CDR3 is given with its conserved first and last residue. The order of the fields is D gene, clone size, V gene, J gene, CDR3 DNA, CDR3 protein. The D gene is left open where the match is weak. Not every row has a clone size; where given, it reads once, few, many or a size class.

d_gene: TRBD1
abundance: NA
v_gene: TRBV7-3
j_gene: TRBJ1-2
CDR3nt: TGTGCCAGCAGCCCGACGGGACAGGGGCTCTATGGCTACACCTTC
CDR3aa: CASSPTGQGLYGYTF

d_gene: TRBD2
abundance: NA
v_gene: TRBV25-1
j_gene: TRBJ2-7
CDR3nt: TGTGCCACGGGGGGGACTAGCGACCACGAGCAGTACTTC
CDR3aa: CATGGTSDHEQYF

d_gene: TRBD1
abundance: NA
v_gene: TRBV28
j_gene: TRBJ1-2
CDR3nt: TGTGCCAGCAGTGGGCGGACAGGGCACTATGGCTACACCTTC
CDR3aa: CASSGRTGHYGYTF

d_gene: NA
abundance: NA
v_gene: TRBV11-2
j_gene: TRBJ2-7
CDR3nt: TGTGCCAGCAGCTCATCAACGGACTCCCGATACGAGCAGTACTTC
CDR3aa: CASSSSTDSRYEQYF

d_gene: NA
abundance: NA
v_gene: TRBV11-1
j_gene: TRBJ2-7
CDR3nt: TGTGCCAGCAGCGACGACAGGTTCGAGCAGTACTTC
CDR3aa: CASSDDRFEQYF

d_gene: TRBD1
abundance: NA
v_gene: TRBV19
j_gene: TRBJ1-1
CDR3nt: TGTGCCAGTAGTACCTGGAACAGGGGGCCCAACACTGAAGCTTTCTTT
CDR3aa: CASSTWNRGPNTEAFF

d_gene: NA
abundance: NA
v_gene: TRBV6-1
j_gene: TRBJ2-1
CDR3nt: TGTGCCAGTCTGCGGAGCTCCTACAATGAGCAGTTCTTC
CDR3aa: CASLRSSYNEQFF

d_gene: TRBD1
abundance: NA
v_gene: TRBV28
j_gene: TRBJ1-5
CDR3nt: TGTGCCAGCAGTTTAATAGACAGGGGAGGTGGTCAGCCCCAGCATTTT
CDR3aa: CASSLIDRGGGQPQHF

d_gene: TRBD1
abundance: NA
v_gene: TRBV5-1
j_gene: TRBJ2-3
CDR3nt: TGCGCCAGCAGCTTGGCGGTCGACAGGGTTGGAGATACGCAGTATTTT
CDR3aa: CASSLAVDRVGDTQYF

d_gene: NA
abundance: NA
v_gene: TRBV27
j_gene: TRBJ2-6
CDR3nt: TGTGCCAGCAGTTTATGGGGAGCCCCCCTCTCTGGGGCCAACGTCCTGACTTTC
CDR3aa: CASSLWGAPLSGANVLTF

d_gene: TRBD1
abundance: NA
v_gene: TRBV18
j_gene: TRBJ1-1
CDR3nt: TGTGCCAGCTCACCCTTCAGGGGGCAGGAAGCTTTCTTT
CDR3aa: CASSPFRGQEAFF

d_gene: NA
abundance: NA
v_gene: TRBV27
j_gene: TRBJ2-7
CDR3nt: TGTGCCAGCAGTTTAGGGCCCGGACCTGGGAGCTCCTACGAGCAGTACTTC
CDR3aa: CASSLGPGPGSSYEQYF

d_gene: TRBD1
abundance: NA
v_gene: TRBV7-8
j_gene: TRBJ1-5
CDR3nt: TGTGCCAGCAGCTTCCTAGACAGGGGCGGATATCAGCCCCAGCATTTT
CDR3aa: CASSFLDRGGYQPQHF

d_gene: NA
abundance: NA
v_gene: TRBV9
j_gene: TRBJ2-5
CDR3nt: TGTGCCAGCAGCGTAGGGGGGGTAGGCCCAGGGGAGACCCAGTACTTC
CDR3aa: CASSVGGVGPGETQYF

d_gene: TRBD2
abundance: NA
v_gene: TRBV18
j_gene: TRBJ2-3
CDR3nt: TGTGCCAGCTCACCACCGATAAGCGGGATGGTGGATACGCAGTATTTT
CDR3aa: CASSPPISGMVDTQYF

d_gene: TRBD1
abundance: NA
v_gene: TRBV14
j_gene: TRBJ1-2
CDR3nt: TGTGCCAGCAGCCAAGATAGGGACAGGACCTATGGCTACACCTTC
CDR3aa: CASSQDRDRTYGYTF

d_gene: TRBD2
abundance: once
v_gene: TRBV7-2
j_gene: TRBJ2-5
CDR3nt: TGTGCCAGCAGCTTAGGGTGGCTAGCGGATTCCCAAGAGACCCAGTACTTC
CDR3aa: CASSLGWLADSQETQYF

d_gene: NA
abundance: NA
v_gene: TRBV18
j_gene: TRBJ1-5
CDR3nt: TGTGCCAGCTCACCGTCTAACAGGGATAGCAATCAGCCCCAGCATTTT
CDR3aa: CASSPSNRDSNQPQHF

d_gene: TRBD1
abundance: once
v_gene: TRBV10-3
j_gene: TRBJ2-7
CDR3nt: TGTGCCATCAGCCCGGGACAGGGAGGGACCTACGAGCAGTACTTC
CDR3aa: CAISPGQGGTYEQYF

d_gene: TRBD1
abundance: NA
v_gene: TRBV4-2
j_gene: TRBJ1-1
CDR3nt: TGTGCCAGCAGCCCAAGGGCAGGGGGTGTCTTAGATACTGAAGCTTTCTTT
CDR3aa: CASSPRAGGVLDTEAFF

d_gene: TRBD2
abundance: NA
v_gene: TRBV28
j_gene: TRBJ2-3
CDR3nt: TGTGCCAGCAGTTTGGCGGGAGGGGGGCCAGATACGCAGTATTTT
CDR3aa: CASSLAGGGPDTQYF

d_gene: NA
abundance: NA
v_gene: TRBV10-2
j_gene: TRBJ2-7
CDR3nt: TGCGCCAGCAGTGAGTCATCGTTAGCGGAGCACTTCTACGAGCAGTACTTC
CDR3aa: CASSESSLAEHFYEQYF

d_gene: TRBD1
abundance: NA
v_gene: TRBV28
j_gene: TRBJ1-2
CDR3nt: TGTGCCAGCAGTCCGGCCGTGGGACAGGTCGGCTACACCTTC
CDR3aa: CASSPAVGQVGYTF

d_gene: TRBD2
abundance: once
v_gene: TRBV7-3
j_gene: TRBJ2-1
CDR3nt: TGTGCCAGCAGCACAGGACTAGCGGGAGACCCTCGATGGTTCTTC
CDR3aa: CASSTGLAGDPRWFF

d_gene: NA
abundance: NA
v_gene: TRBV10-1
j_gene: TRBJ1-2
CDR3nt: TGCGCCAGCAGTGAGTCACCAGGGAATACGACTAACTATGGCTACACCTTC
CDR3aa: CASSESPGNTTNYGYTF

d_gene: NA
abundance: NA
v_gene: TRBV6-6
j_gene: TRBJ1-2
CDR3nt: TGTGCCAGCAGTTACCCGGGGAACTATGGCTACACCTTC
CDR3aa: CASSYPGNYGYTF

d_gene: NA
abundance: NA
v_gene: TRBV27
j_gene: TRBJ2-7
CDR3nt: TGTGCCAGCAGTTTAAAGCGCGAAGGGGCTTCCTACGAGCAGTACTTC
CDR3aa: CASSLKREGASYEQYF

d_gene: TRBD2
abundance: NA
v_gene: TRBV7-3
j_gene: TRBJ2-1
CDR3nt: TGTGCCAGCAGCTTACTACTAGCGGGTTACAATGAGCAGTTCTTC
CDR3aa: CASSLLLAGYNEQFF